These 14 T cell receptor beta chains were all obtained from the same sample, sequenced in a study of T cell responses to AZD1222 COVID-19 vaccine. TCRdb's copy holds only in-frame clones and misses some; the assay was immunoSEQ multiplex PCR. The sample lists about 89,000 clones; around 91% were seen once. Sequenced material: peripheral blood, taken on day 0 of MenACWY control vaccination. All receptors derive from an adult in good health.

J is TRBJ2-2 and V is TRBV28; 7 bases match TRBD2. CDR3 length: 13 amino acids. The ends lost 5 bases at V and 3 bases at J; junction bases unmatched: 0. Germline CDR1 and CDR2: MDHEN and SYDVKM. The CDR3 reads CASSREDTGELFF. CDR3 DNA: TGTGCCAGCAGTCGGGAGGACACCGGGGAGCTGTTTTTT.

V usage is TRBV2 and J usage is TRBJ1-4; D uncertain. This CDR3 has 14 amino acids. Looked up from germline, CDR1 is SNHLY and CDR2 is FYNNEI. Between the trimmed V and J ends, which lost 1 base and 3 bases, there was a span of 6 bases. DNA of the CDR3: TGTGCCAGCAGTGAAGGGACCCCTAATGAAAAACTGTTTTTT. Amino acids: CASSEGTPNEKLFF.

The chain carries TRBV2 and TRBJ2-3, with no clear D. Trimming cost V 5 bases and J 0 bases, with 3 bases left between them. This CDR3 comprises 12 residues. Germline V lookup: CDR1 SNHLY, CDR2 FYNNEI. The CDR3 protein is CASSTSTDTQYF. DNA for the CDR3: TGTGCCAGCAGTACTAGCACAGATACGCAGTATTTT.

The chain couples TRBV6-5 to TRBJ1-1; maybe TRBD1 (6 bases). CDR3 size: 14 residues. CDR1 is MNHEY, CDR2 SVGAGI, per germline. The V and J ends lost 5 bases and 4 bases respectively, with 14 bases between them. CDR3 sequence reads: CASSPQQGVTEAFF. For the CDR3, the DNA is TGTGCCAGCAGTCCCCAACAGGGAGTCACTGAAGCTTTCTTT.

J is TRBJ1-6 and V is TRBV27, with TRBD1 matching 7 bases. The CDR3 loop spans 16 amino acids. CDR1 and CDR2 from the germline V gene are MNHEY and SMNVEV (reference sequence). Trimming at V came to 5 bases and at J to 9 bases, leaving 13 bases not matched to a gene. CDR3 in DNA: TGTGCCAGCAGTATAGACAGGGCAAGCGGAGGTTCACCCCTCCACTTT. Translating it yields CASSIDRASGGSPLHF.

V gene TRBV6-5 combines with J gene TRBJ2-3; the match to TRBD2 covers 8 bases. V was pared by 2 bases and J by 9 bases, with 13 bases of the junction left unmatched. CDR3 length: 16 amino acids. Germline loops: CDR1 MNHEY, CDR2 SVGAGI. The CDR3 loop is CASSYHSLGGLDTQYF. CDR3 DNA sequence: TGTGCCAGCAGTTACCACAGCCTAGGGGGACTAGACACGCAGTATTTT.

The genes are TRBV24-1 and TRBJ2-3; 12 bases map to TRBD1. Germline V gives CDR1 KGHDR, CDR2 SFDVKD. The junction had 6 bases not matched to a gene; V was cut back by 5 bases and J by 4 bases. The CDR3 totals 16 residues. This chain's CDR3 is CATSVEGQGAPDTQYF. Here the CDR3 DNA reads TGTGCCACCAGTGTCGAGGGACAGGGGGCCCCAGATACGCAGTATTTT.

The J gene is TRBJ1-1, the V gene TRBV29-1; D gene unclear. Trimming stripped 6 bases from V and 0 bases from J, with 23 bases between. Germline assignment: CDR1 SQVTM and CDR2 ANQGSEA. The CDR3 consists of 17 residues. For the CDR3, the DNA is TGCAGCGTCAATACAGTGGGGATTCACACAATGAACACTGAAGCTTTCTTT. The encoded protein is CSVNTVGIHTMNTEAFF.

The chain is built from TRBV28 and TRBJ2-1, with 11 bases identical to TRBD2. This CDR3 region has 15 residues. Per germline, CDR1 MDHEN and CDR2 SYDVKM. Losses at the gene ends were 5 bases for V and 7 bases for J; bases not matched to a gene: 7. The DNA of the CDR3 is TGTGCCAGCAGTGGGATAGCGGGGGGGCTTAATGAGCAGTTCTTC. Amino acids: CASSGIAGGLNEQFF.

Details on this clone: In the same sample, other DNA sequences code for this CDR3. The genes are TRBV6-5 and TRBJ2-3; 11 bases are a match to TRBD2. Germline values: CDR1 MNHEY, CDR2 SVGAGI. Losses at the gene ends were 2 bases for V and 5 bases for J; bases not matched to a gene: 6. CDR3 size: 16 residues. The chain's CDR3 is CASSYGLAGGGDTQYF. The CDR3 bases are TGTGCCAGCAGTTACGGTCTAGCGGGGGGTGGAGATACGCAGTATTTT.

The V call is TRBV6-5, the J call TRBJ1-5, with D possibly matching TRBD1 (5 bases). Germline V gene sequence: CDR1 MNHEY, CDR2 SVGAGI. V dropped 11 bases and J dropped 4 bases, with 15 bases sitting between them. CDR3 size: 13 residues. The CDR3 nucleotides are TGTGCCGTGGCTAAGGGGAGAAATCAGCCCCAGCATTTT. It translates to CAVAKGRNQPQHF.

The V gene is TRBV19, the J gene TRBJ2-7; 10 nucleotides line up with TRBD1. J lost 1 base, V lost 7 bases, and 7 bases had no gene match. The CDR3 extends over 15 amino acids. From germline, CDR1 is LNHDA and CDR2 SQIVND (reference sequence). The CDR3 loop reads CASMVGTGESYEQYF. The CDR3 nucleotides read TGTGCCAGTATGGTGGGGACAGGGGAATCCTACGAGCAGTACTTC.

The rearrangement joins TRBV4-1 to TRBJ1-1; a possible D gene is TRBD1 (5 bases). The CDR3 extends over 12 amino acids. CDR1 and CDR2 (germline): MGHRA, YSYEKL. V dropped 3 bases and J dropped 4 bases, with 6 bases sitting between them. The CDR3 is CASSQGVTEAFF. In DNA form, the CDR3 reads TGCGCCAGCAGCCAGGGGGTCACTGAAGCTTTCTTT.

V and J are TRBV29-1 and TRBJ1-5; D remains ambiguous. Per germline, CDR1 SQVTM and CDR2 ANQGSEA. The length of the CDR3 is 14 residues. V was trimmed by 6 bases and J by 0 bases, leaving 12 bases between them. The CDR3 sequence is CSVRSDSSNQPQHF. The DNA for the CDR3 is TGCAGCGTGAGAAGCGATTCTAGCAATCAGCCCCAGCATTTT.